The 21 T cell receptor beta chains below were found in one sample sequenced in a study of T cells after posttransplantation cyclophosphamide. The naive gate required viable CD3+CD4+ or CD3+CD8+ cells with CCR7+CD45RA+CD45RO-CD95-CD27+CD28+ phenotype. The repertoire was sequenced with immunoSEQ multiplex PCR; TCRdb's copy has only in-frame clones and lacks some. The sample includes tens of thousands of clones, over 95% of them seen just once. The material sequenced was naive CD4+ T cells sorted from PBMCs. These receptors came from a man aged 35 to 55 in good health, CMV-negative, and a related stem cell transplant donor.

CDR3 sequence (DNA): TGTGCCAGCAGCCCAAGGACAGGCACTGAAGCTTTCTTT. Translation gives CASSPRTGTEAFF. The gene calls are TRBV7-8 and TRBJ1-1; 7 nucleotides match TRBD1. CDR3 length: 13 residues. The V gene end was trimmed by 5 bases and the J gene end by 4 bases; junction bases not matched to a gene: 4. Germline CDR1 is SGHVS and CDR2 is FQNEAQ.

This chain connects TRBV5-8 to TRBJ2-5; D remains ambiguous. With 2 bases removed from V and 6 bases from J, the gap between germline ends came to 5 bases. The CDR3 loop spans 11 amino acids. Germline V lookup: CDR1 SGHTS, CDR2 YDEGEE. In DNA form, the CDR3 reads TGTGCCAGCAGCTTAAAGCAGACCCAGTACTTC. Translated, it gives CASSLKQTQYF.

The chain is built from TRBV5-1 and TRBJ2-3, with 9 positions matching TRBD2. CDR3 length equals 17 residues. Germline loops: CDR1 SGHRS, CDR2 YFSETQ. Losses at the gene ends were 2 bases for V and 3 bases for J; bases not matched to a gene: 10. The CDR3 protein is CASSFGSPAGGTDTQYF. DNA of the CDR3: TGCGCCAGCAGCTTTGGTTCACCAGCGGGAGGAACAGATACGCAGTATTTT.

The chain couples TRBV28 to TRBJ1-4; D is perhaps TRBD1 (6 bases). Germline assignment: CDR1 MDHEN and CDR2 SYDVKM. V gave up 6 bases and J gave up 6 bases, with 8 bases separating them. This CDR3 is 12 amino acids long. The CDR3 DNA reads as TGTGCCAGCAGACAGGGCGATGAAAAACTGTTTTTT. This gives the protein CASRQGDEKLFF.

The chain uses TRBV19 and TRBJ2-3; no clear D gene. Germline V gives CDR1 LNHDA, CDR2 SQIVND (reference sequence). The CDR3 is 13 residues long. With 4 bases removed from V and 2 bases from J, the gap between germline ends came to 7 bases. The CDR3 DNA reads as TGTGCCAGTAGTAGCGGAACCACAGATACGCAGTATTTT. Protein: CASSSGTTDTQYF.

This chain uses TRBV28 with TRBJ2-5; D not resolved. Near its end, the DNA agrees better with TRBJ2-7, so the J call may be wrong. This CDR3 region has 11 residues. Germline V lookup: CDR1 MDHEN, CDR2 SYDVKM. The CDR3 nucleotides read TGTGCCAGCAGTCACAGCTACGAGCAGTACTTC. It is translated as CASSHSYEQYF.

V usage is TRBV5-1 and J usage is TRBJ2-7, with D maybe TRBD2 (6 bases). This CDR3 contains 14 residues. Between the trimmed V and J ends, which lost 4 bases and 2 bases, there was a span of 13 bases. Looked up from germline, CDR1 is SGHRS and CDR2 is YFSETQ. CDR3 sequence: CASSVAGKAYEQYF. The DNA of the CDR3 is TGCGCCAGCAGCGTGGCGGGAAAGGCCTACGAGCAGTACTTC.

In its sample, this clone was seen once. The chain uses TRBV9 and TRBJ2-1, with TRBD2 as a possible D gene (5 bases). CDR1 is SGDLS and CDR2 is YYNGEE in the germline V gene. The ends were cut back, 0 bases at V and 5 bases at J, with 15 bases in the middle. The CDR3 covers 16 residues. The CDR3 coding sequence is TGTGCCAGCAGCGTAGATTCTCGGAGGAGCCACAATGAGCAGTTCTTC. Its protein is CASSVDSRRSHNEQFF. The entire variable domain, with the rest obtained from reference TRBV9 and TRBJ2-1, is as follows: DSGVTQTPKHLITATGQRVTLRCSPRSGDLSVYWYQQSLDQGLQFLIQYYNGEERAKGNILERFSAQQFPDLHSELNLSSLELGDSALYFCASSVDSRRSHNEQFFGPGTRLTVL.

This chain connects TRBV27 to TRBJ1-4; 7 bases match TRBD1. The CDR3 length is 13 residues. V was clipped by 6 bases and J by 8 bases; unmatched bases: 6. CDR1 and CDR2 (germline): MNHEY, SMNVEV (reference sequence). CDR3 coding DNA: TGTGCCAGCAGGAGACAGGGCGGAGAAAAACTGTTTTTT. This codes for CASRRQGGEKLFF.

The chain recombines TRBV6-1 with TRBJ1-5; D is uncertain. This CDR3 is built from 15 residues. The V end was cut by 10 bases, the J end by 0 bases, with 16 bases between. In germline, CDR1 is MNHNS, CDR2 SASEGT. DNA for the CDR3: TGTGCCACCCGAGGGCAGGCCTATAGCAATCAGCCCCAGCATTTT. Protein: CATRGQAYSNQPQHF.

The chain carries TRBV21-1 and TRBJ1-2; TRBD1 is the table's D call and was not checked against the DNA. TRBV21-1 is recorded as a pseudogene. CDR3 length equals 17 residues. CDR3 in amino acids: CASVEGTVLSANYGYTF. The CDR3, as DNA: TGTGCCAGCGTCGAAGGGACAGTATTAAGCGCTAACTATGGCTACACCTTC.

J is TRBJ1-1 and V is TRBV6-6; D not resolved. Trimming shortened V by 0 bases and J by 1 base, and 9 bases separated the two germline ends. Germline V gives CDR1 MNHNY, CDR2 SVGAGI (reference sequence). The CDR3 is 15 residues long. CDR3 coding DNA: TGTGCCAGCAGTTACTCAAGGGCGGGGAACACTGAAGCTTTCTTT. Protein product: CASSYSRAGNTEAFF.

In its sample, this clone was seen once. V and J are TRBV4-1 and TRBJ2-5, with 7 nucleotides matching TRBD1. V lost 2 bases, J lost 3 bases, and 3 bases stayed unmatched. The CDR3 is 14 residues long. CDR1 and CDR2 from the germline V gene are MGHRA and YSYEKL. This CDR3 reads CASSQPGTEETQYF. The DNA for the CDR3 is TGCGCCAGCAGCCAACCGGGGACAGAAGAGACCCAGTACTTC.

The V and J genes are TRBV11-2 and TRBJ2-4; D possibly corresponds to TRBD2 (6 bases). V was shortened by 3 bases and J by 0 bases, with 18 bases between the two germline ends. CDR1 SGHAT and CDR2 FQNNGV come from the germline V gene. The CDR3 extends over 18 amino acids. CDR3 bases: TGTGCCAGCAGCTTGGGGGGAGCGACAAGGCGAGCCAAAAACATTCAGTACTTC. Its translation is CASSLGGATRRAKNIQYF.

V gene TRBV28 combines with J gene TRBJ1-5; no clear D. V lost 6 bases to trimming and J lost 1 base, with 4 bases between them. The CDR3 contains 12 residues. CDR1 and CDR2 from the germline V gene are MDHEN and SYDVKM. Here the CDR3 DNA reads TGTGCCAGCAGCATCAGCAATCAGCCCCAGCATTTT. Its translation: CASSISNQPQHF.

This clone has only one observation. The chain has TRBV28 and TRBJ1-4; D may be TRBD1 (6 bases). The CDR3 consists of 16 residues. With 4 bases removed from V and 8 bases from J, the gap between germline ends came to 20 bases. Germline assignment: CDR1 MDHEN and CDR2 SYDVKM. This CDR3 is CASSSDGGPRGEKLFF. The CDR3 nucleotides are TGTGCCAGCAGTTCCGACGGGGGGCCCCGGGGGGAAAAACTGTTTTTT.

The CDR3 is CASRNLGTGFNEQFF. The CDR3 DNA is TGTGCCAGCAGAAACCTCGGGACAGGGTTCAATGAGCAGTTCTTC. This rearrangement joins TRBV28 to TRBJ2-1, with 9 nucleotides matching TRBD1. CDR3 size: 15 residues. CDR1 MDHEN and CDR2 SYDVKM come from the germline V gene. Germline trimming cut 6 bases from V and 6 bases from J; bases unmatched to any gene: 9. Together with reference TRBV28 and TRBJ2-1, the CDR3 gives the full variable domain: DVKVTQSSRYLVKRTGEKVFLECVQDMDHENMFWYRQDPGLGLRLIYFSYDVKMKEKGDIPEGYSVSREKKERFSLILESASTNQTSMYLCASRNLGTGFNEQFFGPGTRLTVL.

V and J are TRBV5-1 and TRBJ2-3; TRBD2 matches at 10 bases. The CDR3 length is 16 residues. Losses at the gene ends were 0 bases for V and 3 bases for J; bases not matched to a gene: 4. Germline V lookup: CDR1 SGHRS, CDR2 YFSETQ. This chain's CDR3 is CASSLVPGLATDTQYF. The DNA for the CDR3 is TGCGCCAGCAGCTTGGTACCGGGACTAGCGACAGATACGCAGTATTTT.

Notes on this clone: A read error may produce the germline difference seen at one junction end. The rearrangement links TRBV28 to TRBJ2-2; D not certain. Per germline, CDR1 MDHEN and CDR2 SYDVKM. The CDR3 loop spans 15 amino acids. CDR3 amino acids: CASSLSSGSTGELFF. CDR3 bases: TGTGCCAGCAGCTTATCATCAGGTAGCACCGGGGAGCTGTTTTTT. The whole variable domain, filled in from reference TRBV28 and TRBJ2-2, reads DVKVTQSSRYLVKRTGEKVFLECVQDMDHENMFWYRQDPGLGLRLIYFSYDVKMKEKGDIPEGYSVSREKKERFSLILESASTNQTSMYLCASSLSSGSTGELFFGEGSRLTVL.

The chain recombines TRBV28 with TRBJ1-5; D gene uncertain. The CDR3 has 15 residues. Trimming took off 3 bases at V and 2 bases at J, with 11 bases between the two ends. Germline V gene lookup returns CDR1 MDHEN and CDR2 SYDVKM. CDR3 sequence: CASSFLSGGNQPQHF. Written as DNA, the CDR3 is TGTGCCAGCAGTTTCCTCTCGGGTGGCAATCAGCCCCAGCATTTT.

The rearrangement joins TRBV7-3 to TRBJ2-5; D perhaps matches TRBD2 (6 bases). Trimming left V 5 bases short and J 3 bases short, with 16 bases between. Germline CDR1 is SGHTA and CDR2 is FQGTGA. This CDR3 contains 15 residues. The CDR3 DNA reads TGTGCCAGCAGCCGGGGCGGCGGGACCGAAGAGACCCAGTACTTC. Its protein is CASSRGGGTEETQYF. Looking up the rest from reference TRBV7-3 and TRBJ2-5 gives the full variable domain: GAGVSQTPSNKVTEKGKYVELRCDPISGHTALYWYRQSLGQGPEFLIYFQGTGAADDSGLPNDRFFAVRPEGSVSTLKIQRTERGDSAVYLCASSRGGGTEETQYFGPGTRLLVL.